This is a list of T cell receptor beta chains from one sample in a study of blood T cell repertoires in COVID-19. Profiling relied on immunoSEQ multiplex PCR, and the TCRdb table lists in-frame clones only, not all of them. The sample lists more than 130,000 clones; around 80% were seen once. The sequencing input was peripheral blood. Receptors were obtained from a human donor in a cohort sampled during active COVID-19. Both conserved end residues are part of each CDR3. The D gene is left open where the match is weak. Not every row has a clone size; where given, it reads once, few, many or a size class.

v_call,d_call,j_call,clone_size,cdr3_aa,cdr3_nt
TRBV7-3,TRBD1,TRBJ2-6,.,CASSLIGQAISGANVLTF,TGTGCCAGCAGCTTAATAGGACAGGCAATCTCTGGGGCCAACGTCCTGACTTTC
TRBV5-1,.,TRBJ2-7,.,CASSLEVRGPAAEQYF,TGCGCCAGCAGCTTGGAGGTCAGAGGGCCGGCGGCGGAGCAGTACTTC
TRBV7-2,TRBD2,TRBJ2-3,.,CASSLTSGSDTQYF,TGTGCCAGCAGCTTAACTAGCGGTTCAGATACGCAGTATTTT
TRBV25-1,.,TRBJ2-5,.,CASRVSGGRETQYF,TGTGCCAGCAGGGTGAGCGGTGGGAGAGAGACCCAGTACTTC
TRBV19,TRBD1,TRBJ1-2,.,CASSIDPTGRIGGYTF,TGTGCCAGTAGTATAGATCCGACAGGGAGGATCGGTGGCTACACCTTC
TRBV24-1,TRBD2,TRBJ2-5,.,CATSEGTSGGFETQYF,TGTGCCACCAGTGAGGGGACTAGCGGGGGATTTGAGACCCAGTACTTC
TRBV12-5,TRBD2,TRBJ2-7,.,CASGLVLRLAGANSYEQYF,TGTGCTAGTGGTTTGGTACTGAGACTAGCGGGGGCGAACTCCTACGAGCAGTACTTC
TRBV5-1,.,TRBJ2-4,.,CASSPLTGRVENIQYF,TGCGCCAGCAGTCCGTTAACAGGGAGGGTGGAAAACATTCAGTACTTC
TRBV2,TRBD2,TRBJ2-2,once,CASRGTSGRSNTGELFF,TGTGCCAGCAGGGGGACTAGCGGGAGGTCGAACACCGGGGAGCTGTTTTTT
TRBV24-1,TRBD1,TRBJ1-2,.,CATSDPDRGLYGYTF,TGTGCCACCAGTGATCCGGACAGGGGCCTCTATGGCTACACCTTC
TRBV7-9,.,TRBJ1-3,.,CASSLSSDSGNTIYF,TGTGCCAGCAGCTTAAGCAGCGATTCTGGAAACACCATATATTTT
TRBV7-2,.,TRBJ2-7,.,CASSSVGGATYEQYF,TGTGCCAGCAGCTCAGTAGGGGGGGCGACCTACGAGCAGTACTTC
TRBV2,.,TRBJ2-3,.,CASSYTRDTQYF,TGTGCCAGCAGCTACACTAGAGATACGCAGTATTTT
TRBV28,TRBD1,TRBJ1-1,.,CASNRNRGRDEAFF,TGTGCCAGCAACCGTAACAGGGGGAGGGATGAAGCTTTCTTT
TRBV5-1,.,TRBJ1-1,few,CASSLGDGGTEAFF,TGCGCCAGCAGCTTGGGGGACGGGGGGACTGAAGCTTTCTTT
TRBV9,TRBD1,TRBJ1-6,few,CASSGPGGNSPLHF,TGTGCCAGCAGCGGACCAGGGGGTAATTCACCCCTCCACTTT
TRBV4-3,.,TRBJ1-5,few,CASSSAEGVQPQHF,TGCGCCAGCAGTTCGGCAGAGGGGGTTCAGCCCCAGCATTTT
TRBV9,.,TRBJ1-6,.,CASSVGTINSPLHF,TGTGCCAGCAGCGTCGGGACAATTAATTCACCCCTCCACTTT
TRBV5-1,.,TRBJ2-5,.,CASSLEGGLQETQYF,TGCGCCAGCAGCTTGGAAGGAGGGCTACAAGAGACCCAGTACTTC
TRBV6-6,TRBD1,TRBJ1-4,.,CASSYGTGGNEKLFF,TGTGCCAGCAGTTACGGGACAGGGGGCAATGAAAAACTGTTTTTT
TRBV6-5,TRBD1,TRBJ1-2,.,CASRSRGFEYGYTF,TGTGCCAGCAGATCCAGGGGGTTCGAGTATGGCTACACCTTC
TRBV5-4,.,TRBJ1-1,.,CASSLGVQGGTEAFF,TGTGCCAGCAGCTTGGGGGTTCAGGGAGGGACTGAAGCTTTCTTT
TRBV9,.,TRBJ1-1,.,CASSVSPNTEAFF,TGTGCCAGCAGCGTTTCTCCGAACACTGAAGCTTTCTTT
TRBV5-1,.,TRBJ2-6,.,CASRVLTGTGTSSGANVLTF,TGCGCCAGCAGGGTATTAACCGGGACAGGGACTAGCTCTGGGGCCAACGTCCTGACTTTC
TRBV2,.,TRBJ1-4,once,CASSVGDLTNEKLFF,TGTGCCAGCAGTGTTGGGGACTTGACTAATGAAAAACTGTTTTTT
TRBV7-9,TRBD2,TRBJ2-3,.,CASITSGGADTQYF,TGTGCCAGCATCACTAGCGGGGGGGCAGATACGCAGTATTTT
TRBV9,.,TRBJ2-3,.,CASSVATGGTDTQYF,TGTGCCAGCAGCGTAGCTACGGGGGGCACAGATACGCAGTATTTT
TRBV7-8,.,TRBJ2-5,.,CASSLGLIGEETQYF,TGTGCCAGCAGCTTGGGCCTTATCGGGGAAGAGACCCAATACTTC
TRBV4-2,.,TRBJ1-1,.,CASSQVAGTEAFF,TGTGCCAGCAGCCAAGTAGCGGGCACTGAAGCTTTCTTT
TRBV6-5,.,TRBJ1-2,.,CASSPNKNYGYTF,TGTGCCAGCAGCCCAAACAAGAACTATGGCTACACCTTC
TRBV19,TRBD1,TRBJ2-7,many,CASSRTGRYEQYF,TGTGCCAGTAGCAGGACAGGGAGGTACGAGCAGTACTTC
TRBV5-8,.,TRBJ1-5,few,CASRRWGNQPQHF,TGTGCCAGCAGGCGGTGGGGCAATCAGCCCCAGCATTTT
TRBV28,TRBD1,TRBJ2-7,once,CASSSGGQGFAEQYF,TGTGCCAGCAGCTCAGGGGGACAGGGTTTCGCCGAGCAGTACTTC
TRBV6-6,.,TRBJ2-7,.,CASMTGVSYEQYF,TGTGCCAGCATGACGGGGGTGTCCTACGAGCAGTACTTC
TRBV5-1,TRBD2,TRBJ2-3,.,CASSYTGGGVGDTQYF,TGCGCCAGCAGCTACACCGGCGGGGGGGTGGGAGATACGCAGTATTTT
TRBV5-1,TRBD2,TRBJ2-3,once,CASSLSSGNTDTQYF,TGCGCCAGCAGCTTGTCTAGCGGGAACACAGATACGCAGTATTTT
TRBV27,TRBD2,TRBJ2-7,.,CASSLSALAGVPYEQYF,TGTGCCAGCAGTTTATCCGCCCTAGCGGGGGTGCCCTACGAGCAGTACTTC
TRBV28,TRBD1,TRBJ1-5,.,CASSLGPGQNQPQHF,TGTGCCAGCAGTTTGGGACCGGGACAGAATCAGCCCCAGCATTTT
TRBV15,.,TRBJ1-4,.,CATSVDSGNEKLFF,TGTGCCACCAGCGTGGACAGTGGAAATGAAAAACTGTTTTTT
TRBV2,TRBD2,TRBJ2-1,.,CARTNTNGGEQFF,TGTGCCAGGACTAACACGAACGGGGGGGAGCAGTTCTTC
TRBV7-2,.,TRBJ2-1,.,CASSPQARFEQFF,TGTGCCAGCAGCCCCCAGGCCCGTTTTGAGCAGTTCTTC
TRBV29-1,TRBD1,TRBJ1-2,.,CSVEVGTDRVTF,TGCAGCGTTGAAGTGGGCACCGACAGGGTGACCTTC